The 28 T cell receptor beta chains reported below all come from one sample, sequenced in a study of PD-1 blockade in classical Hodgkin lymphoma. Sequencing used immunoSEQ multiplex PCR; TCRdb keeps in-frame clones, though not all of them. The sample lists about 11,000 clones, 75% occurring once. Each patient experienced a relapse that followed autologous stem cell transplantation, and brentuximab vedotin exposure varied. The input for sequencing was peripheral blood mononuclear cells (PBMCs), taken at baseline. Receptor source: a human donor with classical Hodgkin lymphoma.

This clone was picked up one time. The gene calls are TRBV6-4 and TRBJ2-2; D call uncertain. Germline lookup yields CDR1 MRHNA and CDR2 SNTAGT. V shed 4 bases and J shed 4 bases, with 10 bases lying between them. CDR3 length: 14 residues. In DNA form, the CDR3 reads TGTGCCAGCAGTGGTCAGTCCTTCACCGGGGAGCTGTTTTTT. Protein product: CASSGQSFTGELFF.

The chain is built from TRBV18 and TRBJ2-4; 11 bases agree with TRBD2. The V segment lost 8 bases and the J segment 5 bases; nucleotides outside the gene matches: 5. The germline V gene encodes CDR1 KGHSH and CDR2 LQKENI. The CDR3 totals 14 residues. DNA for the CDR3: TGTGCCAGCCTCTTGACTAGCGGGGAAAACATTCAGTACTTC. The encoded protein is CASLLTSGENIQYF.

The DNA of the CDR3 is TGCAGCGTCAGCGCGAACGGAAACAATGAGCAGTTCTTC. Protein: CSVSANGNNEQFF. V is TRBV29-1 and J is TRBJ2-1; D call uncertain. CDR1 is SQVTM and CDR2 is ANQGSEA in the germline V gene. V lost 6 bases and J lost 5, with 14 bases in between. The CDR3 sequence is 13 residues long.

A few counts support this clone. The chain combines TRBV5-8 with TRBJ2-4; D is unresolved. In germline, CDR1 is SGHTS, CDR2 YDEGEE. Trimming cost V 2 bases and J 0 bases, with 9 bases left between them. The CDR3 spans 15 residues. The CDR3 sequence is CASSFFTLAKNIQYF. The DNA of the CDR3 is TGTGCCAGCAGCTTCTTTACCCTAGCCAAAAACATTCAGTACTTC.

The chain links TRBV28 to TRBJ1-6; perhaps TRBD1 as D (5 bases). Trimming removed 2 bases at V and 11 bases at J, with 7 bases between. Germline values: CDR1 MDHEN, CDR2 SYDVKM. The CDR3 covers 12 residues. CDR3 sequence reads: CASSLVGAPLHF. DNA of the CDR3: TGTGCCAGCAGTTTAGTGGGGGCACCCCTCCACTTT.

This rearrangement joins TRBV2 to TRBJ2-7; D gene unclear. The length of the CDR3 is 11 residues. Trimming left V 4 bases short and J 6 bases short, with 7 bases between. Germline CDR1 SNHLY, CDR2 FYNNEI. DNA for the CDR3: TGTGCCAGCAGTGTTTTTGGCGAGCAGTACTTC. Amino acids: CASSVFGEQYF.

The rearrangement links TRBV6-5 to TRBJ2-2; D may match TRBD1 or TRBD2 (5 bases each). V was trimmed by 8 bases and J by 6 bases, leaving 13 bases between them. Germline-derived CDR1 and CDR2 are MNHEY and SVGAGI. The CDR3 spans 13 residues. For the CDR3, the DNA is TGTGCCAGCCGGGACCCGTATCCCGGGGAGCTGTTTTTT. This encodes CASRDPYPGELFF.

This clone has only one observation. The rearrangement uses TRBV9 and TRBJ2-7; 9 nucleotides agree with TRBD1. CDR3 size: 15 residues. With V trimmed by 4 bases and J by 3 bases, 8 bases remained unmatched. Germline CDR1 is SGDLS and CDR2 is YYNGEE. The CDR3 bases are TGTGCCAGCAGCCGTGGGGGACAGGGACTCTACGAGCAGTACTTC. It encodes CASSRGGQGLYEQYF.

This chain connects TRBV18 to TRBJ1-4; D remains unclear. The CDR3 covers 16 residues. Germline V gene lookup returns CDR1 KGHSH and CDR2 LQKENI. V was pared by 1 base and J by 0 bases, with 9 bases between. CDR3 DNA sequence: TGTGCCAGCTCACCACAGAGCCAGGCAACTAATGAAAAACTGTTTTTT. Its translation: CASSPQSQATNEKLFF.

The rearrangement links TRBV7-2 to TRBJ2-6; D gene ambiguous. Germline V gene data show CDR1 as SGHTA and CDR2 as FQGNSA. The V and J ends lost 6 bases and 0 bases respectively, with 9 bases between them. This CDR3 has 15 residues. In DNA, the CDR3 is TGTGCCAGCAGAAACAGAAACTCTGGGGCCAACGTCCTGACTTTC. Translation: CASRNRNSGANVLTF.

This clone was picked up one time. J is TRBJ2-1 and V is TRBV10-3; D is uncertain. Germline CDR1 and CDR2: ENHRY and SYGVKD. Trimming removed 0 bases from V and 3 bases from J, with 6 bases in between. The CDR3 is made up of 14 amino acids. For the CDR3, the DNA is TGTGCCATCAGTGAGTCTTCCTACTACAATGAGCAGTTCTTC. This sequence encodes CAISESSYYNEQFF.

J is TRBJ2-3 and V is TRBV6-6; no clear D. Germline lookup yields CDR1 MNHNY and CDR2 SVGAGI (reference sequence). This CDR3 contains 13 residues. Trimming removed 2 bases from V and 2 bases from J, with 5 bases in between. The CDR3 region has the DNA TGTGCCAGCAGTTACCCTAACACAGATACGCAGTATTTT. Translation gives CASSYPNTDTQYF.

The V call is TRBV5-1, the J call TRBJ2-7, with TRBD1 as a possible D gene (5 bases). The germline V gene has CDR1 SGHRS and CDR2 YFSETQ. CDR3 length: 15 residues. Trimming stripped 4 bases from V and 7 bases from J, with 21 bases between. CDR3 nucleotides: TGCGCCAGCAGCCCGGCGGCAGGGTCAACCCGGGAGCAGTACTTC. Translating it yields CASSPAAGSTREQYF.

This chain links TRBV9 with TRBJ2-1, with a possible D match to TRBD1 (6 bases). This CDR3 contains 15 residues. V lost 2 bases, J lost 0 bases, and 9 bases lay in between. Germline V gene lookup returns CDR1 SGDLS and CDR2 YYNGEE. The CDR3 DNA reads as TGTGCCAGCAGCGTTCAGGGGAGCTCCTACAATGAGCAGTTCTTC. This encodes CASSVQGSSYNEQFF.

CDR3 sequence: CASSWGGSYEQYF. The CDR3 coding sequence is TGTGCCAGCAGCTGGGGGGGATCATACGAGCAGTACTTC. The chain is built from TRBV5-4 and TRBJ2-7, with 7 bases identical to TRBD2. The CDR3 runs to 13 residues. Germline lookup yields CDR1 SGHNT and CDR2 YYREEE (reference sequence). With V trimmed by 3 bases and J by 4 bases, 4 bases remained unmatched.

The chain carries TRBV19 and TRBJ2-5; 8 nucleotides align to TRBD1. In germline, CDR1 is LNHDA, CDR2 SQIVND (reference sequence). The CDR3 length is 13 residues. V trimming: 7 bases; J trimming: 5 bases; junction bases outside the gene matches: 6. The CDR3 sequence: CASTRTGHETQYF. CDR3 nucleotides: TGTGCCAGTACCCGGACAGGGCACGAGACCCAGTACTTC.

The chain is built from TRBV18 and TRBJ1-2; D is uncertain. CDR3 length: 16 residues. Trimming shortened V by 4 bases and J by 4 bases, and 19 bases separated the two germline ends. Germline V gives CDR1 KGHSH, CDR2 LQKENI. CDR3 amino acids: CASSQTVSSASYGYTF. CDR3 DNA sequence: TGTGCCAGCTCACAAACTGTTTCGTCAGCGAGCTATGGCTACACCTTC.

This clone was seen once. The J gene is TRBJ1-5, the V gene TRBV4-3; tentative D call: TRBD1 (6 bases). The CDR3 is 16 residues long. Trimming removed 0 bases at V and 2 bases at J, with 11 bases between. Germline CDR1 LGHNA, CDR2 YSLEER. The CDR3 DNA reads TGCGCCAGCAGCCAAGACAGGGGAGGTGGCAATCAGCCCCAGCATTTT. As protein: CASSQDRGGGNQPQHF.

The chain joins TRBV6-5 to TRBJ1-2; D is uncertain. Trimming shortened V by 6 bases and J by 5 bases, and 7 bases separated the two germline ends. Germline V gene sequence: CDR1 MNHEY, CDR2 SVGAGI. The CDR3 has 11 amino acids. CDR3 in DNA: TGTGCCAGCAGAGGAGGTTATGGCTACACCTTC. It yields the protein CASRGGYGYTF.

The chain has TRBV11-2 and TRBJ2-6, with 12 positions matching TRBD1. The CDR3 covers 15 residues. Germline V gene lookup returns CDR1 SGHAT and CDR2 FQNNGV. After removal of 5 bases from V and 16 bases from J, the junction contained 12 bases not matched to a gene. CDR3 region: CASSPHLGQGATLTF. CDR3 DNA sequence: TGTGCCAGCAGCCCACACCTGGGACAGGGGGCCACTCTGACTTTC.

The chain is built from TRBV19 and TRBJ2-7; TRBD2 matches 9 bases. Germline lookup yields CDR1 LNHDA and CDR2 SQIVND (reference sequence). The CDR3 consists of 15 residues. Trimming took 1 base from V and 3 from J; bases not matched to a gene: 4. The DNA for the CDR3 is TGTGCCAGTAGTATAGCTAGCGGGAATTTCTACGAGCAGTACTTC. As protein: CASSIASGNFYEQYF.

The chain carries TRBV6-1 and TRBJ1-5; D is possibly TRBD1 (6 bases). The CDR3 spans 14 residues. V dropped 7 bases and J dropped 9 bases, with 19 bases sitting between them. CDR1 and CDR2 (germline): MNHNS, SASEGT. The CDR3 DNA reads as TGTGCCAGCAATCCACAGGGTAAGGTTATGCCCCAGCATTTT. Encoded protein: CASNPQGKVMPQHF.

The chain links TRBV5-1 to TRBJ2-5, with TRBD1 matching 7 bases. The CDR3 spans 16 residues. With 2 bases clipped from V and 2 bases from J, the junction kept 9 bases outside the gene matches. CDR1 and CDR2 from the germline V gene are SGHRS and YFSETQ. The CDR3 loop reads CASSLDDGTEQETQYF. CDR3 DNA sequence: TGCGCCAGCAGCTTAGATGATGGGACAGAACAAGAGACCCAGTACTTC.

CDR3 loop: CAISATSGSVNEQYF. CDR3 in DNA: TGTGCCATCAGTGCAACTAGCGGGAGCGTGAACGAGCAGTACTTC. This chain links TRBV10-3 with TRBJ2-7; 11 nucleotides align to TRBD2. Germline-derived CDR1 and CDR2 are ENHRY and SYGVKD. The CDR3 is 15 amino acids. V lost 4 bases and J lost 5; bases outside the gene matches: 7.

The chain recombines TRBV7-2 with TRBJ2-1, with TRBD2 identical over 15 bases. This CDR3 contains 15 residues. The ends lost 3 bases at V and 7 bases at J; junction bases unmatched: 1. Per the germline V gene, CDR1 is SGHTA and CDR2 is FQGNSA. Written as DNA, the CDR3 is TGTGCCAGCAGCTTCGGACTAGCGGGAGGGAATGAGCAGTTCTTC. The encoded protein is CASSFGLAGGNEQFF.

Worth noting for this clone: One end of the junction fails to match germline, which may point to a read error. This chain uses TRBV5-1 with TRBJ2-5, with TRBD2 identical over 11 bases. The CDR3 is 14 residues long. Germline-derived CDR1 and CDR2 are SGHRS and YFSETQ. CDR3 coding DNA: TGCGCCAGCAGTTCAGGGCTAGCGGGAGGCCCCTCAAACTTC. The encoded protein is CASSSGLAGGPSNF. Complete variable domain (other parts from reference TRBV5-1 and TRBJ2-5): KAGVTQTPRYLIKTRGQQVTLSCSPISGHRSVSWYQQTPGQGLQFLFEYFSETQRNKGNFPGRFSGRQFSNSRSEMNVSTLELGDSALYLCASSSGLAGGPSNFGPGTRLLVL.

The chain is built from TRBV5-1 and TRBJ2-5; D is possibly TRBD2 (6 bases). Looked up from germline, CDR1 is SGHRS and CDR2 is YFSETQ. Deletions cut 1 base from V and 3 bases from J, with 10 bases between. The CDR3 has 14 amino acids. CDR3 protein: CASSLRDLKETQYF. The CDR3 DNA is TGCGCCAGCAGCTTGAGGGACTTAAAAGAGACCCAGTACTTC. The entire variable domain, with the rest obtained from reference TRBV5-1 and TRBJ2-5, is as follows: KAGVTQTPRYLIKTRGQQVTLSCSPISGHRSVSWYQQTPGQGLQFLFEYFSETQRNKGNFPGRFSGRQFSNSRSEMNVSTLELGDSALYLCASSLRDLKETQYFGPGTRLLVL.

The rearrangement uses TRBV6-5 and TRBJ2-1; 7 bases agree with TRBD2. Losses at the gene ends were 6 bases for V and 7 bases for J; bases not matched to a gene: 12. This CDR3 comprises 15 residues. The germline CDR1 and CDR2 sequences are MNHEY and SVGAGI. The CDR3: CASSVGAGAGNEQFF. The CDR3 region has the DNA TGTGCCAGCAGCGTCGGGGCGGGAGCGGGGAATGAGCAGTTCTTC.